The present TCR beta chain was sequenced within a study of cytomegalovirus exposure and HLA in healthy donors. Trimming took 3 bases from V and 9 from J, leaving 13 bases between them. Germline assignment: CDR1 SGDLS and CDR2 YYNGEE. This CDR3 is built from 14 residues. In regard to this clone: The antigen is undetermined.

Findings and limits, study-wide: For TCR beta chains, V- and J-gene trimming was later linked to a missense DCLRE1C variant.

The PCR contained 60 Vbeta and 13 Jbeta primers. Original data processing: Roughly 12 million shared chains were among approximately 87 million unique TCR beta chains counted in a later analysis. Using immunoSEQ multiplex PCR, the repertoire was profiled, and TCRdb retains in-frame clones only, with some absent. The V and J calls and clone size are taken from that table; D and trimming were inferred from the DNA. Found here are about 110,000 clones, around 79% of them singletons; the top ten hold under 1.5%. The sample was PBMCs. This receptor was identified in a woman between 25 and 40 years old in good health and CMV-seronegative. The chain carries TRBV9 and TRBJ1-6; perhaps TRBD1 as D (6 bases). The CDR3 DNA is TGTGCCAGCAGCGAAACAGGGTTTAGTTCACCCCTCCACTTT. This translates into CASSETGFSSPLHF.